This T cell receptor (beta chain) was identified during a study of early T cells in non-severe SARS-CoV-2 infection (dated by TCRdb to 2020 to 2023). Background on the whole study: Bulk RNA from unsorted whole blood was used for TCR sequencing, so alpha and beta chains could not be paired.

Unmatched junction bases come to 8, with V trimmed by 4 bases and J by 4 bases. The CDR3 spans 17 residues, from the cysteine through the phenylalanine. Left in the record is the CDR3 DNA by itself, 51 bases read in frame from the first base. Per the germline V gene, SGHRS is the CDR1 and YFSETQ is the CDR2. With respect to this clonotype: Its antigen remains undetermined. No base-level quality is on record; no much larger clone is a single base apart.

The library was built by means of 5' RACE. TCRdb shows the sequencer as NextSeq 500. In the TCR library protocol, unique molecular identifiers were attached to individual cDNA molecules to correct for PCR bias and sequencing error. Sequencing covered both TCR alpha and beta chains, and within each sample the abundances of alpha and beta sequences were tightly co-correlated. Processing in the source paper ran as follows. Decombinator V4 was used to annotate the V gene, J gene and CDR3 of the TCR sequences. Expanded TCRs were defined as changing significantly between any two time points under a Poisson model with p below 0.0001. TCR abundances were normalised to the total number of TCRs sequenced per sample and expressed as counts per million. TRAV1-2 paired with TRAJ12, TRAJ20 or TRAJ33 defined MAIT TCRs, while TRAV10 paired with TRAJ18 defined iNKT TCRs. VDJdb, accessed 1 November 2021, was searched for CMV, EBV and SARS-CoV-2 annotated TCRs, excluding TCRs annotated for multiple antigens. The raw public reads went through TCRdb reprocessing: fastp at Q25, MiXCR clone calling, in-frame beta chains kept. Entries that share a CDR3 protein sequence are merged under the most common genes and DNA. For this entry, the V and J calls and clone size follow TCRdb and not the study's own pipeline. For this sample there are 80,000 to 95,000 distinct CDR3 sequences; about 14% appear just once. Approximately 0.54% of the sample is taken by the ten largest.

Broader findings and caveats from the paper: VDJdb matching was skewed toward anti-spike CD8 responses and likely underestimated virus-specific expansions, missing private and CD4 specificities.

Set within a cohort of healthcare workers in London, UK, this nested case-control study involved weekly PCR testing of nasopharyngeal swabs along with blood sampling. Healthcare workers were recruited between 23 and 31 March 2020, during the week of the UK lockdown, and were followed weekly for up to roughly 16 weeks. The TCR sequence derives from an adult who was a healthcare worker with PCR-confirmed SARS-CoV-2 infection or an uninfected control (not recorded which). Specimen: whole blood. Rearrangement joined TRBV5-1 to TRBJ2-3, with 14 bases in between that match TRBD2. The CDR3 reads CASSRKTSGGAPDTQYF. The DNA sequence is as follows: TGCGCCAGCAGCCGAAAGACTAGCGGGGGGGCTCCAGATACGCAGTATTTT.